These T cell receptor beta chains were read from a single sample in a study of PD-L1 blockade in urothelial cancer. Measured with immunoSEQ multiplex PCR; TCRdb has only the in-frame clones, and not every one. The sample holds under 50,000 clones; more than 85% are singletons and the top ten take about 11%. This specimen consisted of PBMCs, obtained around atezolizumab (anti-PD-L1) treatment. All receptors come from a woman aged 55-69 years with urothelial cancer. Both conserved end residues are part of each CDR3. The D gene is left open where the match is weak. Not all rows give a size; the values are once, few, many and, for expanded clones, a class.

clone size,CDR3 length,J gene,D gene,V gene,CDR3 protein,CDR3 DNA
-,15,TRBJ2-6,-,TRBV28,CASRETGSGANVLTF,TGTGCCAGCAGAGAAACAGGATCTGGGGCCAACGTCCTGACTTTC
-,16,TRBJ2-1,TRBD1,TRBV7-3,CASSPWEGGDYNEQFF,TGTGCCAGCAGCCCCTGGGAAGGGGGCGACTACAATGAGCAGTTCTTC
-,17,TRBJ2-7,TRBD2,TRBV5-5,CALGGGTSGRSRYEQYF,TGTGCCCTGGGGGGCGGGACTAGCGGGAGAAGTCGGTACGAGCAGTACTTC
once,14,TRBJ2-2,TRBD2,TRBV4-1,CASSQALAAGELFF,TGCGCCAGCAGCCAGGCCCTAGCGGCCGGGGAGCTGTTTTTT
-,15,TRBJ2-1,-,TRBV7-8,CASSLPASGYNEQFF,TGTGCCAGCAGCTTACCGGCGTCAGGCTACAATGAGCAGTTCTTC
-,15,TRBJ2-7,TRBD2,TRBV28,CASRWGLAGVYEQYF,TGTGCCAGCAGGTGGGGACTAGCGGGCGTATACGAGCAGTACTTC
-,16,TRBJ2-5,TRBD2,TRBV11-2,CASSAPLGEGQQTQYF,TGTGCCAGCAGCGCCCCTTTGGGGGAGGGCCAACAGACCCAGTACTTC
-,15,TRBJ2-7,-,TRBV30,CAWRDPGAVAFEQYF,TGTGCCTGGAGGGATCCGGGAGCGGTAGCTTTTGAGCAGTACTTC
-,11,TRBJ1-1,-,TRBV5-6,CASSFGEEAFF,TGTGCCAGCAGCTTCGGGGAAGAAGCTTTCTTT
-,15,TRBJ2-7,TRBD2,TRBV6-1,CASRLGTSGAYEQYF,TGTGCCAGCAGACTGGGAACTAGCGGAGCCTACGAGCAGTACTTC
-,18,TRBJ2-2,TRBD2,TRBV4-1,CASSPAFSGIANTGELFF,TGCGCCAGCAGCCCAGCTTTTAGCGGGATCGCGAACACCGGGGAGCTGTTTTTT
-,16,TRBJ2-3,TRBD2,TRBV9,CASSTGTSSGLDTQYF,TGTGCCAGCAGCACAGGGACTAGCTCGGGGCTAGATACGCAGTATTTT
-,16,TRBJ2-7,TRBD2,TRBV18,CASSPPRGSINYEQYF,TGTGCCAGCTCACCACCCCGCGGGAGTATAAACTACGAGCAGTACTTC
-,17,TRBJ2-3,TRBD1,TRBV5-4,CASSLDQDRVSTDTQYF,TGTGCCAGCAGCTTGGACCAGGACAGGGTTAGCACAGATACGCAGTATTTT
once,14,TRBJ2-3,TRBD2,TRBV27,CASSFGDSGGAQYF,TGTGCCAGCAGTTTTGGGGACTCCGGGGGGGCGCAGTATTTT
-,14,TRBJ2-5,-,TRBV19,CASSMASSVETQYF,TGTGCCAGTAGTATGGCTAGCTCAGTAGAGACCCAGTACTTC
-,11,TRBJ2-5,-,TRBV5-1,CASSIKETQYF,TGCGCCAGCAGCATAAAAGAGACCCAGTACTTC
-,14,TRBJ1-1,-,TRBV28,CASSLAGVKTEAFF,TGTGCCAGCAGTTTAGCCGGGGTAAAAACTGAAGCTTTCTTT
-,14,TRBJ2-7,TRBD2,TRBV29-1,CSVATSGRRVEQYF,TGCAGCGTAGCAACTAGCGGGAGAAGGGTCGAGCAGTACTTC
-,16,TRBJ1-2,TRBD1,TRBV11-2,CASSPAGGTEAFGYTF,TGTGCCAGCAGCCCCGCTGGGGGGACAGAAGCTTTTGGCTACACCTTC
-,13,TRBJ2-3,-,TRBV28,CASSTSGRHTQYF,TGTGCCAGCTCTACATCAGGGCGCCATACGCAGTATTTT
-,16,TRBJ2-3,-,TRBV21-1,CASSQRRTPNTDTQYF,TGTGCCAGCAGCCAGAGGAGGACCCCCAACACAGATACGCAGTATTTT
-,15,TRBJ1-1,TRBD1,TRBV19,CASRSGTGPLGEAFF,TGTGCCAGTAGGTCCGGGACAGGCCCGCTTGGCGAAGCTTTCTTT
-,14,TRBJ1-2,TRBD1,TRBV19,CARLPGQDRYGYTF,TGTGCCAGACTTCCGGGACAGGACCGCTATGGCTACACCTTC
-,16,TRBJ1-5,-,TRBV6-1,CASSERRQVGGQPQHF,TGTGCCAGCAGTGAACGACGGCAGGTTGGTGGTCAGCCCCAGCATTTT
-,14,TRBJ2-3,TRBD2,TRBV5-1,CASSSTSWADTQYF,TGCGCCAGCAGCTCGACTAGCTGGGCAGATACGCAGTATTTT
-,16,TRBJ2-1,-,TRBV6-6,CASSLAPGGAANEQFF,TGTGCCAGCAGTTTAGCCCCTGGGGGGGCGGCCAATGAGCAGTTCTTC
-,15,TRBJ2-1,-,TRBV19,CASSPRGTSPYEQFF,TGTGCCAGTAGTCCCAGGGGGACTAGTCCGTATGAGCAGTTCTTC
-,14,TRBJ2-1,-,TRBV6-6,CASDSQGGYNEQFF,TGTGCCAGCGACTCACAAGGAGGCTACAATGAGCAGTTCTTC
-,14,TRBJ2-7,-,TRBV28,CASKQGQKIYEQYF,TGTGCCAGCAAACAAGGACAGAAAATCTACGAGCAGTACTTC
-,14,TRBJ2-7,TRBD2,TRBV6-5,CASSSGTSGREQYF,TGTGCCAGCAGTTCCGGGACTAGCGGGAGGGAGCAGTACTTC
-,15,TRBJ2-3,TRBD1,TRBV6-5,CASSYSTGLADTQYF,TGTGCCAGCAGTTACTCGACAGGGTTGGCAGATACGCAGTATTTT
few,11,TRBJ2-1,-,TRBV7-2,CASSPEGEQFF,TGTGCCAGCAGCCCCGAGGGTGAGCAGTTCTTC
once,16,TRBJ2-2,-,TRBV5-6,CASSLLFRANTGELFF,TGTGCCAGCAGCTTGTTATTCAGGGCGAACACCGGGGAGCTGTTTTTT
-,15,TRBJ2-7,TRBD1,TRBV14,CASSHLGTASYEQYF,TGTGCCAGCAGCCACCTTGGGACAGCTTCCTACGAGCAGTACTTC
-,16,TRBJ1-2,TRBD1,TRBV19,CASSPGQGKANYGYTF,TGTGCCAGTAGTCCTGGACAGGGGAAAGCTAACTATGGCTACACCTTC
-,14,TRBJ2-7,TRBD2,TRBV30,CACSSGSRFYEQYF,TGTGCCTGTTCTAGCGGGAGTAGGTTTTACGAGCAGTACTTC
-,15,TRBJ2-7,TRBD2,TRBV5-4,CASSAGLVGFGEQYF,TGTGCCAGCAGCGCGGGACTAGTGGGCTTCGGCGAGCAGTACTTC
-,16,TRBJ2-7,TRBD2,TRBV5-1,CASSLGVREGPYEQYF,TGCGCCAGCAGCTTGGGGGTTCGGGAGGGCCCCTACGAGCAGTACTTC
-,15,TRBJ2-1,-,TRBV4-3,CASSQDMSSYNEQFF,TGCGCCAGCAGCCAAGACATGAGCTCCTACAATGAGCAGTTCTTC
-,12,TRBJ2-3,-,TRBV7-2,CASSPKSDTQYF,TGTGCCAGCAGCCCTAAGAGTGATACGCAGTATTTT
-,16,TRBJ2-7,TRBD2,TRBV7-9,CASTPRGRAGPYEQYF,TGTGCCAGCACCCCCAGAGGGAGAGCGGGACCCTACGAGCAGTACTTC
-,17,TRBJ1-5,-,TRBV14,CASSHTSRDISNQPQHF,TGTGCCAGCAGCCATACATCCAGGGACATTAGCAATCAGCCCCAGCATTTT
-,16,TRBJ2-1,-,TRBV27,CASSPGSSARGYEQFF,TGTGCCAGCAGTCCGGGGTCCAGTGCTCGTGGGTATGAGCAGTTCTTC
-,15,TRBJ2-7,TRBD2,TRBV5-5,CASSPGLASSYEQYF,TGTGCCAGCAGCCCGGGACTAGCGAGTTCCTACGAGCAGTACTTC
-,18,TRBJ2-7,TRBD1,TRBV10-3,CAISESGQGARGSYEQYF,TGTGCCATCAGTGAGTCTGGGCAGGGGGCGCGGGGCTCCTACGAGCAGTACTTC
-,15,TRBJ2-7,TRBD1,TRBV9,CASSVGDRGQGEQYF,TGTGCCAGCAGCGTAGGGGACAGGGGGCAGGGCGAGCAGTACTTC
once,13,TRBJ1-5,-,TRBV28,CASNPGGVQPQHF,TGTGCCAGCAACCCGGGGGGGGTTCAGCCCCAGCATTTT
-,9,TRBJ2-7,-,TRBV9,CASSVGPFF,TGTGCCAGCAGCGTAGGTCCCTTCTTC
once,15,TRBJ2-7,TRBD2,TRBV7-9,CASSPLAGGSYEQYF,TGTGCCAGCAGCCCCTTAGCGGGAGGTTCCTACGAGCAGTACTTC
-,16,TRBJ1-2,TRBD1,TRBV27,CASSPSRDRAYYGYTF,TGTGCCAGCAGTCCCTCCCGGGACAGGGCCTACTATGGCTACACCTTC
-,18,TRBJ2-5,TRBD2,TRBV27,CASSTLSGRLAVQETQYF,TGTGCCAGCAGTACTCTGTCGGGGCGACTAGCGGTCCAAGAGACCCAGTACTTC
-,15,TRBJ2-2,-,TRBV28,CASSLGGAVTGELFF,TGTGCCAGCAGTTTAGGGGGGGCGGTAACCGGGGAGCTGTTTTTT
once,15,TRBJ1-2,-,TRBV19,CASSIGGGRGYGYTF,TGTGCCAGTAGTATTGGAGGAGGTCGAGGCTATGGCTACACCTTC
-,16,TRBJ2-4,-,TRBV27,CASSFGREAGKNIQYF,TGTGCCAGCAGTTTCGGACGGGAAGCAGGCAAAAACATTCAGTACTTC
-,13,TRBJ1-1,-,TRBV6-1,CASSQHRDPRAFF,TGTGCCAGCAGTCAACACAGGGATCCTCGGGCTTTCTTT
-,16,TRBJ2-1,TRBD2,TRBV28,CASRSPSGVSYNEQFF,TGTGCCAGCAGGTCGCCTAGCGGGGTATCCTACAATGAGCAGTTCTTC
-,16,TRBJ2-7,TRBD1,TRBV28,CASSLWGQGASYEQYF,TGTGCCAGCAGTTTATGGGGACAGGGGGCCTCCTACGAGCAGTACTTC
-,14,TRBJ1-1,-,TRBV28,CASSLGGANTEAFF,TGTGCCAGCAGTTTAGGGGGCGCGAACACTGAAGCTTTCTTT
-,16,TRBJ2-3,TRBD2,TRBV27,CASSSKLADFTDTQYF,TGTGCCAGCAGTTCTAAACTAGCGGACTTCACAGATACGCAGTATTTT